A selection of T cell receptor beta chains follows, all from one sample in a study of molecular identifiers for immune sequencing clone quantification. Each CDR3 protein gets one entry after TCRdb re-called the PCR reads with MiXCR. The sample lists about 640,000 distinct CDR3 sequences; about 20% were seen once. What was sequenced was naive CD8+ T cells from blood, with Jurkat cell RNA spiked in. The receptor source for this set is a human donor in good health. Some libraries in this study had Jurkat cell RNA spiked in. The CDR3 runs from the conserved cysteine through the conserved F or W. A D gene is named only where the DNA matches it firmly. The size field is filled for only some rows; it gives once, few, many or a size class.

16	TRBV11-1	few	TRBD2	TRBJ2-1	TGTGCCAGCAGCTTAACGACTAGCGGAACCTACAATGAGCAGTTCTTC	CASSLTTSGTYNEQFF
15	TRBV7-2	NA	NA	TRBJ2-7	TGTGCCAGCAGCTCGGGTAGCTCAGGGGTCTACGAGCAGTACTTC	CASSSGSSGVYEQYF
14	TRBV7-2	many	NA	TRBJ2-7	TGTGCCAGCAGTCTGACAGGCCTCGGCTACGAGCAGTACTTC	CASSLTGLGYEQYF
19	TRBV14	NA	NA	TRBJ1-6	TGTGCCAGCAGCCAAGTGGGGGACACCTGGAGCTCCTATAATTCACCCCTCCACTTT	CASSQVGDTWSSYNSPLHF
16	TRBV20-1	many	TRBD2	TRBJ2-5	TGCAGTGCTAAGGGACTAGCGGGAGGTAAACAAGAGACCCAGTACTTC	CSAKGLAGGKQETQYF
14	TRBV20-1	many	TRBD2	TRBJ2-7	TGCAGTGCTAGAGTTTCGGGACTAGCGGGAGGGCAGTACTTC	CSARVSGLAGGQYF
16	TRBV7-2	many	NA	TRBJ2-7	TGTGCCAGCAGCATACTACCGGGACAAACGTCCTACGAGCAGTACTTC	CASSILPGQTSYEQYF
18	TRBV27	few	TRBD2	TRBJ2-5	TGTGCCAGCAGTTTACTAGGACTAGCGGGAGGGCCTGAGGAGACCCAGTACTTC	CASSLLGLAGGPEETQYF
15	TRBV4-3	many	NA	TRBJ2-4	TGCGCCAGCAGCCAAGGCTGGATAGCCAAAAACATTCAGTACTTC	CASSQGWIAKNIQYF
17	TRBV6-5	many	NA	TRBJ2-3	TGTGCCAGCAGTTACCAGGGGGGACGGCTCAGCACAGATACGCAGTATTTT	CASSYQGGRLSTDTQYF
14	TRBV4-3	many	NA	TRBJ2-3	TGCGCCAGCAGCCAAGAACAAAGCACAGATACGCAGTATTTT	CASSQEQSTDTQYF
15	TRBV12-3/TRBV12-4	many	TRBD1	TRBJ1-5	TGTGCCAGCAGACAAGACAGGGTAGGCAATCAGCCCCAGCATTTT	CASRQDRVGNQPQHF
15	TRBV14	many	NA	TRBJ1-1	TGTGCCAGCAGCCAATATTCTGGCGTCTTCACTGAAGCTTTCTTT	CASSQYSGVFTEAFF
12	TRBV7-9	NA	NA	TRBJ2-7	TGTGCCAGCAGCAACGGACCGTACGAGCAGTACTTC	CASSNGPYEQYF
16	TRBV27	many	TRBD2	TRBJ2-3	TGTGCCAGCAGGCAAATCTTTAGCGGGGGGGCAGATACGCAGTATTTT	CASRQIFSGGADTQYF
15	TRBV7-6	many	NA	TRBJ2-7	TGTGCCAGCAGCTTAGAAGGCCCTAGCGTCTACGAGCAGTACTTC	CASSLEGPSVYEQYF
15	TRBV19	few	NA	TRBJ2-7	TGTGCCAGTAGATCCAGGGGGGTCAAATCCTACGAGCAGTACTTC	CASRSRGVKSYEQYF
15	TRBV24-1	many	TRBD1	TRBJ1-5	TGTGCCACCAGTGGCTACGGACAGGGGTCTCAGCCCCAGCATTTT	CATSGYGQGSQPQHF
14	TRBV6-4	NA	NA	TRBJ2-5	TGTGCCAGCAGTGTGAGGGAGGTCGAAGAGACCCAGTACTTC	CASSVREVEETQYF
18	TRBV12-3/TRBV12-4	many	NA	TRBJ1-1	TGTGCCAGCAGGTCCCCGACCAGCCCTCTGGCAGGGCCCTACGAAGCTTTCTTT	CASRSPTSPLAGPYEAFF
13	TRBV28	many	NA	TRBJ2-7	TGTGCCAGCAGCCCCCAAAATACCTACGAGCAGTACTTC	CASSPQNTYEQYF
15	TRBV4-1	few	NA	TRBJ2-7	TGCGCCAGCAGCCAAGAATATGCACAGCCCTACGAGCAGTACTTC	CASSQEYAQPYEQYF
15	TRBV15	NA	NA	TRBJ2-2	TGTGCCACCAGCAGCGGAAGGGGTGGCACCGGGGAGCTGTTTTTT	CATSSGRGGTGELFF
13	TRBV19	few	NA	TRBJ2-2	TGTGCCAGTAGCTATAACAGGGCCGGGGAGCTGTTTTTT	CASSYNRAGELFF
13	TRBV20-1	many	NA	TRBJ2-3	TGCAGTGCTACAGACCTTCGCTGGGATACGCAGTATTTT	CSATDLRWDTQYF
15	TRBV4-1	many	NA	TRBJ2-5	TGCGCCAGCAGCCAAGAAGGTTCAGGGCCGGGGACCCAGTACTTC	CASSQEGSGPGTQYF
15	TRBV12-3/TRBV12-4	many	TRBD2	TRBJ2-1	TGTGCCAGCGCCCGAGGACTAGCGGGACTCGGTGAGCAGTTCTTC	CASARGLAGLGEQFF
14	TRBV7-6	many	TRBD2	TRBJ2-7	TGTGCCAGCAGCTCAGAGCGGGAGGGGAACGAGCAGTACTTC	CASSSEREGNEQYF
15	TRBV7-2	few	NA	TRBJ1-5	TGTGCCAGCAGCCCCGAGGGAGGGATCAATCAGCCCCAGCATTTT	CASSPEGGINQPQHF
16	TRBV7-3	few	TRBD2	TRBJ2-3	TGTGCCAGCAGCAAGACTAGCGGGAGTCTCACAGATACGCAGTATTTT	CASSKTSGSLTDTQYF
14	TRBV20-1	few	NA	TRBJ1-2	TGCAGTGCCCGTGGCGACGGAGCTAACTATGGCTACACCTTC	CSARGDGANYGYTF
14	TRBV6-5	many	NA	TRBJ2-3	TGTGCCAGCAGTTACTCCCTAGTAGCAGATACGCAGTATTTT	CASSYSLVADTQYF
13	TRBV27	many	NA	TRBJ1-1	TGTGCCAGCAGTTTAACCCAGAACACTGAAGCTTTCTTT	CASSLTQNTEAFF
16	TRBV5-6	NA	TRBD2	TRBJ2-7	TGTGCCAGCAGCGGCACCGGGACTAGCGGAGCCTACGAGCAGTACTTC	CASSGTGTSGAYEQYF
13	TRBV6-9	many	NA	TRBJ2-7	TGTGCCAGCTCCCGGCAGGCCACCTACGAGCAGTACTTC	CASSRQATYEQYF
15	TRBV27	many	NA	TRBJ2-7	TGTGCCAGCAGTTCCTCGCCAGGGGGGTCCTACGAGCAGTACTTC	CASSSSPGGSYEQYF
16	TRBV14	many	NA	TRBJ2-3	TGTGCCAGCAGCCAAGACTACGGAATAATCACAGATACGCAGTATTTT	CASSQDYGIITDTQYF
13	TRBV7-9	few	NA	TRBJ1-3	TGTGCCAGCATGCCCCCGTCCGGGAACACCATATATTTT	CASMPPSGNTIYF
15	TRBV28	many	NA	TRBJ1-5	TGTGCCAGCAGTTTTACAGGTCGACGAAATCAGCCCCAGCATTTT	CASSFTGRRNQPQHF
11	TRBV9	many	NA	TRBJ2-3	TGTGCCAGCAGCGCCGGGGGAGACCCTTGTTTT	CASSAGGDPCF
16	TRBV27	few	NA	TRBJ2-3	TGTGCCAGCAGTTTATTTCTGGGGGGTAGCACAGATACGCAGTATTTT	CASSLFLGGSTDTQYF
16	TRBV7-7	many	TRBD1	TRBJ2-2	TGTGCCAGCAGCTTTGGGACAGGGCTGAACACCGGGGAGCTGTTTTTT	CASSFGTGLNTGELFF
15	TRBV7-9	NA	TRBD1	TRBJ1-6	TGTGCCAGCAGCGGATCGGGACAGAGTAATTCACCCCTCCACTTT	CASSGSGQSNSPLHF
13	TRBV7-9	many	NA	TRBJ2-7	TGTGCCAGCAGAAGGGACGGAGTCTACGAGCAGTACTTC	CASRRDGVYEQYF
14	TRBV20-1	many	TRBD2	TRBJ2-3	TGCAGTGCTAGAACGGGGGGGCCCCCAGATACGCAGTATTTT	CSARTGGPPDTQYF
13	TRBV7-9	many	NA	TRBJ2-7	TGTGCCAGCAGCGGATCATTGTCCTACGAGCAGTACTTC	CASSGSLSYEQYF
18	TRBV5-6	many	NA	TRBJ2-6	TGTGCCAGCAGGTTCATTAGGGCCCCCCTCTCTGGGGCCAACGTCCTGACTTTC	CASRFIRAPLSGANVLTF
15	TRBV7-6	NA	TRBD1	TRBJ2-7	TGTGCCAGCAGCCCTGGGACAGGGCTCTTAAACGAGCAGTACTTC	CASSPGTGLLNEQYF
15	TRBV5-1	many	NA	TRBJ2-3	TGCGCCAGCAGTTGGATAACGGGACATTCAGATACGCAGTATTTT	CASSWITGHSDTQYF
16	TRBV13	NA	TRBD2	TRBJ2-1	TGTGCCAGCAGCCCGACTTGGCGGGGGGGCCGGGGTGAGCAGTTCTTC	CASSPTWRGGRGEQFF
15	TRBV29-1	NA	TRBD2	TRBJ2-7	TGCAGCGTTGGAGTTTGGGGACTAGCGGGCTACGAGCAGTACTTC	CSVGVWGLAGYEQYF
19	TRBV4-1	many	NA	TRBJ1-6	TGCGCCAGCAGCCAAGGTGGGGGGACCTCCCTCCACTATAATTCACCCCTCCACTTT	CASSQGGGTSLHYNSPLHF
14	TRBV3-1	few	NA	TRBJ2-7	TGTGCCAGCAGCCATGGCTGGGACATCTACGAGCAGTACTTC	CASSHGWDIYEQYF
15	TRBV24-1	few	NA	TRBJ2-1	TGTGCCACCAGTGATTTAAGGGAGCCCCACAATGAGCAGTTCTTC	CATSDLREPHNEQFF
18	TRBV5-5	NA	NA	TRBJ1-6	TGTGCCAGCAGCTTGGTGGGAACGGGCGGCTCCTATAATTCACCCCTCCACTTT	CASSLVGTGGSYNSPLHF
16	TRBV9	NA	TRBD2	TRBJ2-7	TGTGCCAGCGGCGTGGCCGGGGGGGGAAGCGCCTACGAGCAGTACTTC	CASGVAGGGSAYEQYF
15	TRBV4-2	many	TRBD2	TRBJ2-7	TGTGCCAGCAGCCAATACACCGGGACTAGCGGAGAGCAGTACTTC	CASSQYTGTSGEQYF
13	TRBV19	NA	NA	TRBJ2-2	TGTGCCAGTAGTTGGGGGGCCACCGGGGAGCTGTTTTTT	CASSWGATGELFF
15	TRBV19	many	NA	TRBJ2-7	TGTGCCAGTAGTATTGCCAGCGGCGAGATGTACGAGCAGTACTTC	CASSIASGEMYEQYF